The source of this T cell receptor beta chain is a study of CXCR3-negative and CXCR3-positive naive CD8 T cells. Through 5' RACE with UMI labels, the TRB cDNA libraries were prepared. TCRdb re-called the 5' RACE reads and gives one entry per CDR3 protein, without DNA. Recorded for this sample: under 75,000 distinct CDR3 sequences. Germline values: CDR1 MNHEY, CDR2 SVGEGT. The CDR3 covers 15 residues. V is TRBV6-2 or TRBV6-3 and J is TRBJ2-1; the TRBD1 assignment by TCRdb is unverifiable without DNA. The clonotype comes from a human donor in good health. Some clones in this sample may be carry-over from other donors' samples. Sequences were obtained from naive CXCR3- CD8+ T cells from blood. Documented subset: CD45RO-CCR7+CD27+CD95- naive CD8+ T cells lacking CXCR3 (TNR3-). CDR3 loop: CASSYVQGSVDEQFF.